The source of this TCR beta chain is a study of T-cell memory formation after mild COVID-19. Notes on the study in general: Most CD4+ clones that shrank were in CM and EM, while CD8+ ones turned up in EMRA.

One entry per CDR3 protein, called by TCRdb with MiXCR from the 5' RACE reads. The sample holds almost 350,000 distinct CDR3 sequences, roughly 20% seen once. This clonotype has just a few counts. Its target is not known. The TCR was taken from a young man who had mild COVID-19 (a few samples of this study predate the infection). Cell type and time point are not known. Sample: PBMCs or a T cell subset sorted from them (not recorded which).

The CDR3 is CAWTSPDTQYF. The CDR3 DNA reads TGTGCCTGGACCTCTCCGGATACGCAGTATTTT. The rearrangement joins TRBV30 to TRBJ2-3; no firm D call. Trimming left V 4 bases short and J 6 bases short, with 8 bases between. The germline V gene encodes CDR1 GTSNPN and CDR2 SVGIG (reference sequence). The CDR3 covers 11 residues.